A single sample is the source of the 13 T cell receptor beta chains below, sequenced in a study of T cell changes during pregnancy in multiple sclerosis. Assay used: immunoSEQ multiplex PCR; TCRdb lists only in-frame clones, some missing. Of approximately 42,000 clones in the sample, 80% to 90% were seen once. The source was CD4+ T cells from peripheral blood mononuclear cells, collected before pregnancy. Receptors were obtained from a female donor with multiple sclerosis, enrolled in a pregnancy study.

This clone was seen only a few times. The chain uses TRBV7-9 and TRBJ2-7; 8 bases match TRBD1. Germline CDR1 and CDR2: SEHNR and FQNEAQ (reference sequence). This CDR3 is built from 15 residues. V was pared by 4 bases and J by 4 bases, with 9 bases of the junction left unmatched. The DNA for the CDR3 is TGTGCCAGCAGCTCCGCCGGGACAGGTTCATACGAGCAGTACTTC. Amino acids: CASSSAGTGSYEQYF.

J is TRBJ2-7 and V is TRBV11-2, with D tentatively TRBD1 (5 bases). Trimming removed 5 bases at V and 3 bases at J, with 17 bases between. The CDR3 runs to 15 residues. Germline V gives CDR1 SGHAT, CDR2 FQNNGV. The CDR3 reads CASSLMGQNNYEQYF. CDR3 sequence (DNA): TGTGCCAGCAGCCTGATGGGGCAGAACAACTACGAGCAGTACTTC.

The V call is TRBV9, the J call TRBJ1-5; 7 bases are a match to TRBD1. Trimming took 0 bases from V and 0 from J; bases not matched to a gene: 9. This CDR3 has 18 amino acids. Germline-derived CDR1 and CDR2 are SGDLS and YYNGEE. CDR3 in DNA: TGTGCCAGCAGCGTAGGGTGGGACAGTTACCTTAGCAATCAGCCCCAGCATTTT. Translating gives CASSVGWDSYLSNQPQHF. The full variable domain, its missing parts supplied by reference TRBV9 and TRBJ1-5, is DSGVTQTPKHLITATGQRVTLRCSPRSGDLSVYWYQQSLDQGLQFLIQYYNGEERAKGNILERFSAQQFPDLHSELNLSSLELGDSALYFCASSVGWDSYLSNQPQHFGDGTRLSIL.

The chain is built from TRBV18 and TRBJ1-1; the D is unclear. V was shortened by 3 bases and J by 0 bases, with 17 bases between the two germline ends. The CDR3 extends over 17 amino acids. Germline CDR1 and CDR2: KGHSH and LQKENI. In DNA, the CDR3 is TGTGCCAGCTCACCTAGAGGAGGGAGGGATGTGAACACTGAAGCTTTCTTT. Protein product: CASSPRGGRDVNTEAFF.

The rearrangement uses TRBV4-2 and TRBJ1-3; no clear D gene. V lost 1 base to trimming and J lost 0 bases, with 10 bases between them. CDR3 size: 16 residues. Germline CDR1 reads LGHNA; CDR2 reads YNFKEQ. CDR3 amino acids: CASSQGRERSGNTIYF. The CDR3 bases are TGTGCCAGCAGCCAAGGAAGGGAGCGCTCTGGAAACACCATATATTTT.

In this sample, this clone turned up a few times. The rearrangement uses TRBV5-1 and TRBJ1-1; TRBD1 might be the D (6 bases). CDR1 is SGHRS, CDR2 YFSETQ, per germline. V was trimmed by 0 bases and J by 8 bases, leaving 11 bases between them. This CDR3 spans 13 amino acids. The CDR3 nucleotides are TGCGCCAGCAGCTTGGTGTCAGGGGCGGAAGCTTTCTTT. Amino acid sequence: CASSLVSGAEAFF.

Here the CDR3 DNA reads TGTGCCAGTAGTTCGGGACAGGGCGGGGCGGGAGAGACCCAGTACTTC. Encoded protein: CASSSGQGGAGETQYF. The V call is TRBV19, the J call TRBJ2-5, with 9 bases fitting TRBD1. CDR1 LNHDA and CDR2 SQIVND come from the germline V gene (reference sequence). J gave up 4 bases and V 5 bases, and 11 bases lay outside the gene matches. This CDR3 comprises 16 residues.

CDR3 region: CASSLQGVSGYTF. The CDR3 DNA reads as TGTGCCAGCAGCTTGCAGGGTGTAAGTGGCTACACCTTC. The chain is built from TRBV5-4 and TRBJ1-2; maybe TRBD1 (5 bases). V was shortened by 1 base and J by 7 bases, with 11 bases between the two germline ends. The CDR3 totals 13 residues. Germline V CDR1 and CDR2: SGHNT, YYREEE (reference sequence).

The gene calls are TRBV7-7 and TRBJ2-7; 9 bases map to TRBD2. The CDR3 runs 16 residues. Losses at the gene ends were 5 bases for V and 6 bases for J; bases not matched to a gene: 14. Germline V CDR1 and CDR2: SSHAT, FNYEAQ (reference sequence). DNA of the CDR3: TGTGCCAGCAGCCCTTCACGGGGCGGGGGGGCCTTCGAGCAGTACTTC. It codes for CASSPSRGGGAFEQYF.

This clone was observed a few times. The chain employs TRBV5-6 and TRBJ1-2; D might be TRBD1 (6 bases). Germline V gives CDR1 SGHDT, CDR2 YYEEEE. The CDR3 extends over 15 amino acids. V was shortened by 0 bases and J by 4 bases, with 13 bases between the two germline ends. The CDR3 nucleotides read TGTGCCAGCAGCTTGGGGTCAGGGGAATCCTATGGCTACACCTTC. It is translated as CASSLGSGESYGYTF.

The chain combines TRBV5-8 with TRBJ1-2; possibly TRBD1 for D (5 bases). With 1 base removed from V and 1 base from J, the gap between germline ends came to 17 bases. There are 17 residues in the CDR3. Germline assignment: CDR1 SGHTS and CDR2 YDEGEE. The CDR3 region has the DNA TGTGCCAGCAGCTTGACGACAGCCAAAAACTTTAACTATGGCTACACCTTC. Protein: CASSLTTAKNFNYGYTF.

This clone was observed a handful of times. This chain uses TRBV30 with TRBJ2-7; 7 bases match TRBD1. CDR1 GTSNPN and CDR2 SVGIG come from the germline V gene (reference sequence). The trim removed 8 bases at V and 7 bases at J, leaving 14 bases unmatched. This CDR3 has 13 residues. The CDR3 loop reads CASRRDSPWEQYF. The CDR3 region has the DNA TGTGCCAGTCGAAGGGACAGCCCGTGGGAGCAGTACTTC.

The chain joins TRBV18 to TRBJ2-7; TRBD1 agrees at 7 bases. Germline V CDR1 and CDR2: KGHSH, LQKENI. The length of the CDR3 is 15 residues. With V trimmed by 4 bases and J by 3 bases, 9 bases remained unmatched. The chain's CDR3 is CASSQTTGSLYEQYF. Written as DNA, the CDR3 is TGTGCCAGCTCACAGACGACAGGGTCCCTCTACGAGCAGTACTTC.